This T cell receptor beta chain comes out of a study of T cells in localized non-small cell lung cancer. Details on this clone: Its specificity is not known.

The study's findings and limits: It remains possible that heterogeneity exists, since only one tumor region was sequenced. Density of T cells in blood, when higher, went with longer overall survival.

Clones were read by immunoSEQ multiplex PCR, and TCRdb kept only the in-frame ones, dropping some. The sample lists about 52,000 clones; 86% were seen once. Deletions cut 6 bases from V and 7 bases from J, with 15 bases between. Germline CDR1 is SQVTM and CDR2 is ANQGSEA. This CDR3 comprises 12 residues. This TCR came from a male donor aged 60 or over with stage III squamous cell lung carcinoma. Sequencing was performed on peripheral blood, taken before any cancer treatment. The chain combines TRBV29-1 with TRBJ2-5; no firm D call. CDR3 nucleotides: TGCAGCGTCGTTGGTGGTCTGGCGACCCAGTACTTC. It translates to CSVVGGLATQYF.